This T cell receptor (beta chain) was retrieved from a study of cytomegalovirus exposure and HLA in healthy donors. Study observations and caveats: Researchers counted 164 TCR beta chains as cytomegalovirus-associated.

This clone was recorded once. Its matching antigen is unknown. Both 60 Vbeta primers and 13 Jbeta primers went into the PCR. Repertoires were generated with immunoSEQ multiplex PCR, while TCRdb's copy carries only in-frame clones and drops some. Of over 110,000 clones in the sample, 82% were seen once. The ends lost 4 bases at V and 3 bases at J; junction bases unmatched: 8. Germline V gene data show CDR1 as GTSNPN and CDR2 as SVGIG (reference sequence). The CDR3 runs 15 residues. The sample was PBMCs. The sequence was collected from a male donor in good health and CMV-seronegative. The chain employs TRBV30 and TRBJ2-4, with TRBD2 identical over 8 bases. The DNA for the CDR3 is TGTGCCTGGAAGGACGGGAGGGGTGGCAAAAACATTCAGTACTTC. Translated: CAWKDGRGGKNIQYF.